This section outlines one T cell receptor beta chain sequence together with its context. This specimen belongs to a study of Ad26.COV2.S vaccination and SARS-CoV-2 variants. Data came from immunoSEQ multiplex PCR; TCRdb stores just in-frame clones and leaves some out. The sample carries hundreds of thousands of clones, around 89% recorded once. Treatment noted: around 19 received Ad26.COV2.S at low or high dose, single or two shots; a few received placebo; per-sample allocation not given. At day 63 after the first vaccine or placebo injection, samples were drawn. Trimming stripped 6 bases from V and 8 bases from J, with 13 bases between. The CDR3 consists of 13 residues.

This sample comprised peripheral blood, obtained in a trial of Ad26.COV2.S vaccine versus placebo. V gene TRBV12-3 or TRBV12-4 combines with J gene TRBJ1-4; tentative D call: TRBD1 (6 bases). The clonotype originates from a person aged 18-65 years who received the Ad26.COV2.S COVID-19 vaccine or a placebo. The CDR3 loop reads CASSSTGIEKLFF. The CDR3 DNA reads TGTGCCAGCAGCTCCACAGGGATCGAAAAACTGTTTTTT.